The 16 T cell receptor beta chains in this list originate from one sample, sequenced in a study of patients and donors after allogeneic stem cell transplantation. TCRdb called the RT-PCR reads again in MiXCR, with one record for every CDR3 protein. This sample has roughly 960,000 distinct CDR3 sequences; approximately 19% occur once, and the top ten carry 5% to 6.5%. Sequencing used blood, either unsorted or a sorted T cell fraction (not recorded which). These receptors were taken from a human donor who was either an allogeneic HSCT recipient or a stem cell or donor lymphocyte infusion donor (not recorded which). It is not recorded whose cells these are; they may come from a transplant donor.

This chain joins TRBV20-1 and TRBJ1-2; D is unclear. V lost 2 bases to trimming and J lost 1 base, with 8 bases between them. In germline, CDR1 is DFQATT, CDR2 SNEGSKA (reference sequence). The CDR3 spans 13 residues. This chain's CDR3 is CSARPTLNYGYTF. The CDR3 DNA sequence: TGCAGTGCTAGACCGACTCTTAACTATGGCTACACCTTC.

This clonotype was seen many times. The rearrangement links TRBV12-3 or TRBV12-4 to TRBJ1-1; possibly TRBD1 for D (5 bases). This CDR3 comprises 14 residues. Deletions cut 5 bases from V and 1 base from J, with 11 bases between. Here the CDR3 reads CASSRRGENTEAFF. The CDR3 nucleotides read TGTGCCAGCAGTCGACGGGGGGAGAACACTGAAGCTTTCTTT.

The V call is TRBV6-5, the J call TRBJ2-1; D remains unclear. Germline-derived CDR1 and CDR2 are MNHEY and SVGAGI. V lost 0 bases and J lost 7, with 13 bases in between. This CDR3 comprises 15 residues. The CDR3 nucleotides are TGTGCCAGCAGTTACTCAGGCCAACCTTGGAATGAGCAGTTCTTC. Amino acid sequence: CASSYSGQPWNEQFF.

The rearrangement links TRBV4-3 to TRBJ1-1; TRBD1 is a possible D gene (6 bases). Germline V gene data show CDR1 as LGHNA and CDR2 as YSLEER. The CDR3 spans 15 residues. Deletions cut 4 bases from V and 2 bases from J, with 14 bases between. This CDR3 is CASSPRQDRNTEAFF. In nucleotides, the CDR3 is TGCGCCAGCAGCCCCCGACAGGACAGAAACACTGAAGCTTTCTTT.

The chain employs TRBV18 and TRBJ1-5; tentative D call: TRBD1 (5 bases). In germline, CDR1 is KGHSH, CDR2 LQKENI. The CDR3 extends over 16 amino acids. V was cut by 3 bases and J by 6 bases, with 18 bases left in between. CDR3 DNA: TGTGCCAGCTCACCCACTTTCGGGGACGGTGGTCAGCCCCAGCATTTT. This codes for CASSPTFGDGGQPQHF.

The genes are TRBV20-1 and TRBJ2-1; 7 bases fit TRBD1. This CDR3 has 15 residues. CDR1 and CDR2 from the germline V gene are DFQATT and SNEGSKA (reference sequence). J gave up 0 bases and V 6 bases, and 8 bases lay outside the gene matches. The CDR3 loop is CSAWTGQSSYNEQFF. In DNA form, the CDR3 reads TGCAGTGCATGGACAGGACAGAGCTCCTACAATGAGCAGTTCTTC.

The CDR3 DNA is TGTGCCAGTAGGCCGGGACAGGACTTACAAGAGACCCAGTACTTC. This encodes CASRPGQDLQETQYF. This sequence joins TRBV19 and TRBJ2-5; 8 bases are a match to TRBD1. Germline CDR1 is LNHDA and CDR2 is SQIVND (reference sequence). CDR3 length: 15 amino acids. With 6 bases clipped from V and 2 bases from J, the junction kept 8 bases outside the gene matches.

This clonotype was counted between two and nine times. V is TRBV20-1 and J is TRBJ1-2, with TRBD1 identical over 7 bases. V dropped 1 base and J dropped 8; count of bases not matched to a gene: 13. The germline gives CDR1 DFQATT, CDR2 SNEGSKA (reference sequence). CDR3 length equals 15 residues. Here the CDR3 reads CSARVFGQVNRGYTF. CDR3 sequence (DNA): TGCAGTGCTAGAGTATTTGGACAGGTGAATCGGGGCTACACCTTC.

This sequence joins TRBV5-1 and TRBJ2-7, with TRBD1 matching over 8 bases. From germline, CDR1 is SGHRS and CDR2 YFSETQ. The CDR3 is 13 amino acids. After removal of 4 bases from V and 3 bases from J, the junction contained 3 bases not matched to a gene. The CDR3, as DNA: TGCGCCAGCAGCCGGGACAGGATCTACGAGCAGTACTTC. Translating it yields CASSRDRIYEQYF.

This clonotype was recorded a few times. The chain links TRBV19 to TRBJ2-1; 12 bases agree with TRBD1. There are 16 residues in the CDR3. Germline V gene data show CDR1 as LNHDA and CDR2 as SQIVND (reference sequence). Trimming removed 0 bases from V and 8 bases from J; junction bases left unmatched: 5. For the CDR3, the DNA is TGTGCCAGTAGTATAGATGCGGGACAGGGGGCCGATGAGCAGTTCTTC. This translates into CASSIDAGQGADEQFF.

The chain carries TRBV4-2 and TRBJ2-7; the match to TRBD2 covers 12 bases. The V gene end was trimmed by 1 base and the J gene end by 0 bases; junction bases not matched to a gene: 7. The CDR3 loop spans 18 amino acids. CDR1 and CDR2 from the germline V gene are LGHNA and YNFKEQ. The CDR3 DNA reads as TGTGCCAGCAGCCAAGCTCTAACTAGCGGGGGGAGCTCCTACGAGCAGTACTTC. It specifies CASSQALTSGGSSYEQYF.

The CDR3 region has the DNA TGCAGCGTCGGGAGTGGTACCCCTTCCTATGGCTACACCTTC. Protein: CSVGSGTPSYGYTF. The chain recombines TRBV29-1 with TRBJ1-2; D gene unclear. Per germline, CDR1 SQVTM and CDR2 ANQGSEA. Deletions cut 6 bases from V and 4 bases from J, with 18 bases between. CDR3 length equals 14 residues. The variable domain in full, completed from reference TRBV29-1 and TRBJ1-2, reads SAVISQKPSRDICQRGTSLTIQCQVDSQVTMMFWYRQQPGQSLTLIATANQGSEATYESGFVIDKFPISRPNLTFSTLTVSNMSPEDSSIYLCSVGSGTPSYGYTFGSGTRLTVV.

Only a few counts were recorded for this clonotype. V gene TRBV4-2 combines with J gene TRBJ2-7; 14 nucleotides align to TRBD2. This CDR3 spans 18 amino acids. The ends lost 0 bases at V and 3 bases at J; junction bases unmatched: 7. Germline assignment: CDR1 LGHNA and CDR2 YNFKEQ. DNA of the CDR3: TGTGCCAGCAGCCAAGATTACCGCGGGACTAGCGGGAGCTACGAGCAGTACTTC. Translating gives CASSQDYRGTSGSYEQYF.

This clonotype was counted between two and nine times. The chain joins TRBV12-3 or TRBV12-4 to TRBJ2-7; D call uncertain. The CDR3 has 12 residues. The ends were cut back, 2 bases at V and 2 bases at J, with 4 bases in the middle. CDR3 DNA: TGTGCCAGCAGTTTAATGACCTACGAGCAGTACTTC. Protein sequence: CASSLMTYEQYF.

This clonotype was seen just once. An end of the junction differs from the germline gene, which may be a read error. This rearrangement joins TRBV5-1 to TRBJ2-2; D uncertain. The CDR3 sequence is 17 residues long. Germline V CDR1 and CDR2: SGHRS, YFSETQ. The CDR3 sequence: CDSRPPIGLTNTGELFF. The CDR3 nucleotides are TGCGACAGCAGGCCCCCTATCGGGTTAACGAACACCGGGGAGCTGTTTTTT. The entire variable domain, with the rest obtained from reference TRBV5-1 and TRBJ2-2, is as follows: KAGVTQTPRYLIKTRGQQVTLSCSPISGHRSVSWYQQTPGQGLQFLFEYFSETQRNKGNFPGRFSGRQFSNSRSEMNVSTLELGDSALYLCDSRPPIGLTNTGELFFGEGSRLTVL.

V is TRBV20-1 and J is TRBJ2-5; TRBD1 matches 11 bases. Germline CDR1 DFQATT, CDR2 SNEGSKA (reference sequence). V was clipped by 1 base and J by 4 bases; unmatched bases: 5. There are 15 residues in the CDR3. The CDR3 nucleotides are TGCAGTGCTAGAGGGCGGACAGGGGGCGGAGAGACCCAGTACTTC. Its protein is CSARGRTGGGETQYF.